The clone carrying this T cell receptor beta chain occurred once. The protocol was immunoSEQ multiplex PCR, while the TCRdb copy is restricted to in-frame clones and leaves out a portion. The data show approximately 90,000 clones, around nine tenths seen once. The data belong to a study of control samples from healthy donors and cancer patients. Germline CDR1 is MNHEY and CDR2 is SMNVEV (reference sequence). V trimming: 0 bases; J trimming: 1 base; junction bases outside the gene matches: 15. The CDR3 is 20 amino acids. This clonotype was sampled from a man younger than 40 in good health. The chain couples TRBV27 to TRBJ2-7; TRBD1 aligns across 10 bases. The specimen was blood. CDR3 protein: CASSLSLFRSGQGPSYEQYF. In DNA form, the CDR3 reads TGTGCCAGCAGTTTATCGCTCTTCCGGTCGGGACAGGGGCCTTCCTACGAGCAGTACTTC.